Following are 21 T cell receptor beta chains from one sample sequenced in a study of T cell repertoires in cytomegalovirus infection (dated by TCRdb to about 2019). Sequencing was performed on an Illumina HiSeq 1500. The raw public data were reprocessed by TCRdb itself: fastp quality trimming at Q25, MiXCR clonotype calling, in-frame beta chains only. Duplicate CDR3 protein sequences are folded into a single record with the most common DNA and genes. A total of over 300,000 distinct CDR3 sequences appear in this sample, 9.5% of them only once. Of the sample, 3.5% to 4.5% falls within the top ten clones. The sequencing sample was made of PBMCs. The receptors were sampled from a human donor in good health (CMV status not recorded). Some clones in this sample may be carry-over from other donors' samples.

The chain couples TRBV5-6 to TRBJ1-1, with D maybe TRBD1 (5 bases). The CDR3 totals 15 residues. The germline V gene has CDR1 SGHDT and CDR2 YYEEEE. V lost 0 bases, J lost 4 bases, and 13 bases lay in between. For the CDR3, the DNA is TGTGCCAGCAGCTTGGGGGGCCGACGGGGCACTGAAGCTTTCTTT. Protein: CASSLGGRRGTEAFF. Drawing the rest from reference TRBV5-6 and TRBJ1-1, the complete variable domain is DAGVTQSPTHLIKTRGQQVTLRCSPKSGHDTVSWYQQALGQGPQFIFQYYEEEERQRGNFPDRFSGHQFPNYSSELNVNALLLGDSALYLCASSLGGRRGTEAFFGQGTRLTVV.

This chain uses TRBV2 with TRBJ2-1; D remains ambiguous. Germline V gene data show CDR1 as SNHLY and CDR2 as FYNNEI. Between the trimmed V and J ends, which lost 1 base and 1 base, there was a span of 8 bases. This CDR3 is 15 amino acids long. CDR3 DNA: TGTGCCAGCAGTGAAGTCCGCACGTCCTACAATGAGCAGTTCTTC. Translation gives CASSEVRTSYNEQFF.

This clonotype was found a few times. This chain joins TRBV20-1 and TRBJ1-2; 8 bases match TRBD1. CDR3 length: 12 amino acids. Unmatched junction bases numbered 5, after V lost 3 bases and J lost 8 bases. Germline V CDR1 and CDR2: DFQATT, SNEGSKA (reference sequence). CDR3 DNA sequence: TGCAGTGCTAGCCGGGACAGGCGGGGCTACACCTTC. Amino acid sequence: CSASRDRRGYTF.

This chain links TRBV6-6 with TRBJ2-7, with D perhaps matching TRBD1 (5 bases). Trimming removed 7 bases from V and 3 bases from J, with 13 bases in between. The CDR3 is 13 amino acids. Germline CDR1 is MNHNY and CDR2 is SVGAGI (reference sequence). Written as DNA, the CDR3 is TGTGCCAGCAAGGCAGACAGACGCTACGAGCAGTACTTC. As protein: CASKADRRYEQYF.

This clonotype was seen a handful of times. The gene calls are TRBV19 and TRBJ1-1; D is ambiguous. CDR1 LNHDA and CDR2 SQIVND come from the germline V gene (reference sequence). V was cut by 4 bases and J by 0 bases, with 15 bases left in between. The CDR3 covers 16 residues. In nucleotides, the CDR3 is TGTGCCAGTAGTAGAAAGTCGGCCCCGATGAACACTGAAGCTTTCTTT. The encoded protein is CASSRKSAPMNTEAFF.

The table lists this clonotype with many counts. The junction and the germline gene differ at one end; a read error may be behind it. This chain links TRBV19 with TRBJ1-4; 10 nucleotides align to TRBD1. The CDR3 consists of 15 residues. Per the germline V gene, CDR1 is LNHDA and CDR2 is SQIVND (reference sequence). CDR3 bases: TGCGCCGTTAAGGGAACGGGGACAGGGGCCGAAAAACTGTTTTTT. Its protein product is CAVKGTGTGAEKLFF.

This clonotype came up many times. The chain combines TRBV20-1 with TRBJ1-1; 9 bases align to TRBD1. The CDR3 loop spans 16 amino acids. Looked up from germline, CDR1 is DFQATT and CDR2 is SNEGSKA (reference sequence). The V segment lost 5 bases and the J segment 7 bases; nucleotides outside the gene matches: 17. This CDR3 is CSARDRAGQATNEAFF. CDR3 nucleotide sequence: TGCAGTGCTCGGGACAGGGCAGGCCAGGCGACGAATGAAGCTTTCTTT.

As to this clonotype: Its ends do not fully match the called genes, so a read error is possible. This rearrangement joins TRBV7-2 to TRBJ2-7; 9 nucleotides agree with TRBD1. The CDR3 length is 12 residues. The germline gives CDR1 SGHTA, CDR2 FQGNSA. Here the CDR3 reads CASSPRDRERYF. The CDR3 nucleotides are TGTGCCAGCAGCCCGCGGGACAGGGAGCGGTACTTC.

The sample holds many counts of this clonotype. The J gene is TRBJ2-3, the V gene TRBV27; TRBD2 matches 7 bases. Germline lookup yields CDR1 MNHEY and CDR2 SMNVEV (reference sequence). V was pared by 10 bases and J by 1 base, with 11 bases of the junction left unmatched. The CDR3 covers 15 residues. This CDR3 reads CATTLGGSRTDTQYF. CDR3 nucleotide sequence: TGTGCCACCACCTTAGGCGGGAGCCGCACAGATACGCAGTATTTT.

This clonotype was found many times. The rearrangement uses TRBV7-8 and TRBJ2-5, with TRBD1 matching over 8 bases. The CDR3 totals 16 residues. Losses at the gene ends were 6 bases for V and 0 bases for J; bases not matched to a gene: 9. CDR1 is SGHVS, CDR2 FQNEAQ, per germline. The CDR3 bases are TGTGCCAGCAGTCCAGGACAGGGCCCCCACCAAGAGACCCAGTACTTC. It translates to CASSPGQGPHQETQYF.

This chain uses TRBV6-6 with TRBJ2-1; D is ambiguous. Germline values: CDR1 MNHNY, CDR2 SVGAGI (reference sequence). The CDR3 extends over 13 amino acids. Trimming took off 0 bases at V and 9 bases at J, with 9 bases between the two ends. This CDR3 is CASSYSVRSEQFF. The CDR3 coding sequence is TGTGCCAGCAGTTACTCAGTTAGAAGTGAGCAGTTCTTC.

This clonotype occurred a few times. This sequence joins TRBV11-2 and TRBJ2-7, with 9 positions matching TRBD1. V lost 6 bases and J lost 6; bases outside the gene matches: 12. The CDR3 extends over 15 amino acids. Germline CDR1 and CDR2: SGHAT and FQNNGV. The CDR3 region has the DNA TGTGCCAGCAGTTCCCGGACAGGGGAGATCGGCGAGCAGTACTTC. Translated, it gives CASSSRTGEIGEQYF.

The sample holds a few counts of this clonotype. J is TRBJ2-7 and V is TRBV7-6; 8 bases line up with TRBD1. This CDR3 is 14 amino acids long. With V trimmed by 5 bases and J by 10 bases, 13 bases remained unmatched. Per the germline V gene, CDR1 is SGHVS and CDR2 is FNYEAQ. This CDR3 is CASSPGTGGLEQYF. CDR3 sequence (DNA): TGTGCCAGCAGCCCCGGGACAGGAGGTCTAGAACAGTACTTC.

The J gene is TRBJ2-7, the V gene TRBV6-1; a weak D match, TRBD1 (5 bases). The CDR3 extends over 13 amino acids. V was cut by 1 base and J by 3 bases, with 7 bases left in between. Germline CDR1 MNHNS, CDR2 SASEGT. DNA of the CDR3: TGTGCCAGCAGTGAAGGGACATTCTACGAGCAGTACTTC. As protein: CASSEGTFYEQYF.

The CDR3 spells CAWRRGAYEQYF. The CDR3 nucleotides are TGTGCCTGGAGGCGAGGGGCCTACGAGCAGTACTTC. This chain links TRBV30 with TRBJ2-7; D assignment may be TRBD1 or TRBD2 (5 bases each). This CDR3 region has 12 residues. Germline lookup yields CDR1 GTSNPN and CDR2 SVGIG (reference sequence). Trimming shortened V by 3 bases and J by 2 bases, and 8 bases separated the two germline ends.

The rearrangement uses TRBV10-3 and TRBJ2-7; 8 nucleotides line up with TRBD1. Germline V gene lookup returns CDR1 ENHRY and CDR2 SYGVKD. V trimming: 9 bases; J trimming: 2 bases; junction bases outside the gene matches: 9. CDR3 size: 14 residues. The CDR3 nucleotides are TGTGCCATTTCGTTCGGACAGGGAACCTACGAGCAGTACTTC. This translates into CAISFGQGTYEQYF.

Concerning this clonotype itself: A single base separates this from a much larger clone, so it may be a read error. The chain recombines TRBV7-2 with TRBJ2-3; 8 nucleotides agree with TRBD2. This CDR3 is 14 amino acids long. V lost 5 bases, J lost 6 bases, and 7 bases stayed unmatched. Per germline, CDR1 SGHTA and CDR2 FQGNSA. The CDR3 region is CASSAGTSGDTQYF. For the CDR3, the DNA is TGTGCCAGCAGCGCTGGGACTAGTGGGGATACGCAGTATTTT. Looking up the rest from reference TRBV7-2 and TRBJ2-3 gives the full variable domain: GAGVSQSPSNKVTEKGKDVELRCDPISGHTALYWYRQSLGQGLEFLIYFQGNSAPDKSGLPSDRFSAERTGGSVSTLTIQRTQQEDSAVYLCASSAGTSGDTQYFGPGTRLTVL.

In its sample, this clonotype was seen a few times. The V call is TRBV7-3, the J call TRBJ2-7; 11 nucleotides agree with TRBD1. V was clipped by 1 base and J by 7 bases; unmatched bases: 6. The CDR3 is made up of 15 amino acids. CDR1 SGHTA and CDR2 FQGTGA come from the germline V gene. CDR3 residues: CASSLIGQGAKEQYF. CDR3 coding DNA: TGTGCCAGCAGCTTAATTGGACAGGGGGCGAAAGAGCAGTACTTC.

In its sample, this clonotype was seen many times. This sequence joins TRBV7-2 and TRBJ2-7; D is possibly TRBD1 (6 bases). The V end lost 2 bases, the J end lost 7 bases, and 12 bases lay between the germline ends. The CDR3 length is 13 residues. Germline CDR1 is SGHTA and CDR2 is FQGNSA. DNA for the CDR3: TGTGCCAGCAGCTTAATACAGGGAGAAGAGCAGTACTTC. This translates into CASSLIQGEEQYF.

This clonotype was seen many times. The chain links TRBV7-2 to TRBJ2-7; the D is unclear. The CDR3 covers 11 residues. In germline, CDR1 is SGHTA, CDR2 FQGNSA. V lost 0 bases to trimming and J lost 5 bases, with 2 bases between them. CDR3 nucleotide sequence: TGTGCCAGCAGCTTAGCGCACGAGCAGTACTTC. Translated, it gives CASSLAHEQYF.

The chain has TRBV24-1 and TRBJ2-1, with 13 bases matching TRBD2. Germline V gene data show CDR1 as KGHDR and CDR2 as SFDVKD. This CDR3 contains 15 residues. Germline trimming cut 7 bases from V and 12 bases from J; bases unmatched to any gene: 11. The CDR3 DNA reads TGTGCCACCAGGGGGACTAGCGGGACAGGTGATGTGCAGTTCTTC. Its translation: CATRGTSGTGDVQFF.